These 30 T cell receptor beta chains were all obtained from the same sample, sequenced in a study of technical replicates of blood from a few donors. The data were produced by immunoSEQ multiplex PCR, yet TCRdb's version contains in-frame clones alone and is incomplete. The repertoire includes 100,000 or so clones, almost 97% of them detected once, and roughly 0.39% sits in the top ten. Sequencing was performed on T cells isolated from PBMCs. These receptors were obtained from a human donor in good health.

The chain employs TRBV6-1 and TRBJ2-5; a possible D gene is TRBD1 (5 bases). The CDR3 contains 14 residues. V lost 4 bases and J lost 4, with 13 bases in between. The germline gives CDR1 MNHNS, CDR2 SASEGT. In nucleotides, the CDR3 is TGTGCCAGCAGTGTAACGGTGCAGGGAGAGACCCAGTACTTC. Encoded protein: CASSVTVQGETQYF.

This chain connects TRBV28 to TRBJ1-5, with D perhaps TRBD1 (5 bases). The CDR3 has 13 amino acids. CDR1 is MDHEN and CDR2 is SYDVKM in the germline V gene. V dropped 6 bases and J dropped 8 bases, with 14 bases sitting between them. The CDR3 protein is CASRGTAWKPQHF. CDR3 in DNA: TGTGCCAGCAGGGGGACTGCGTGGAAGCCCCAGCATTTT.

This clone was seen just once. V usage is TRBV9 and J usage is TRBJ2-7; 10 positions match TRBD2. Germline values: CDR1 SGDLS, CDR2 YYNGEE. This CDR3 has 16 residues. V lost 2 bases, J lost 0 bases, and 5 bases stayed unmatched. CDR3 residues: CASSVVGTSASYEQYF. Written as DNA, the CDR3 is TGTGCCAGCAGCGTTGTCGGGACTAGCGCCTCCTACGAGCAGTACTTC. Based on the CDR3 plus reference TRBV9 and TRBJ2-7, the full variable domain is DSGVTQTPKHLITATGQRVTLRCSPRSGDLSVYWYQQSLDQGLQFLIQYYNGEERAKGNILERFSAQQFPDLHSELNLSSLELGDSALYFCASSVVGTSASYEQYFGPGTRLTVT.

The chain is built from TRBV11-3 and TRBJ2-2; 8 nucleotides match TRBD1. V lost 5 bases and J lost 4; bases outside the gene matches: 6. The CDR3 totals 15 residues. CDR1 is SGHNT, CDR2 YENEEA, per germline. DNA for the CDR3: TGTGCCAGCAGCCCTGGACAGGGCTCCACCGGGGAGCTGTTTTTT. Translation: CASSPGQGSTGELFF. Full variable domain (outside the CDR3, taken from reference TRBV11-3 and TRBJ2-2): EAGVVQSPRYKIIEKKQPVAFWCNPISGHNTLYWYLQNLGQGPELLIRYENEEAVDDSQLPKDRFSAERLKGVDSTLKIQPAELGDSAVYLCASSPGQGSTGELFFGEGSRLTVL.

This chain links TRBV5-4 with TRBJ1-5, with TRBD1 matching over 8 bases. V was pared by 1 base and J by 3 bases, with 3 bases of the junction left unmatched. Germline V gene lookup returns CDR1 SGHNT and CDR2 YYREEE (reference sequence). CDR3 length: 15 amino acids. The CDR3 DNA is TGTGCCAGCAGCTTGCTGACAGGGGACAATCAGCCCCAGCATTTT. As protein: CASSLLTGDNQPQHF.

The chain links TRBV27 to TRBJ2-7, with D possibly being TRBD2 (6 bases). There are 13 residues in the CDR3. CDR1 is MNHEY and CDR2 is SMNVEV in the germline V gene (reference sequence). V was pared by 6 bases and J by 3 bases, with 12 bases between. The CDR3 nucleotides are TGTGCCAGCAGCCCGGGACTTTTCTACGAGCAGTACTTC. The encoded protein is CASSPGLFYEQYF.

J is TRBJ1-5 and V is TRBV9; TRBD1 matches at 10 bases. Germline-derived CDR1 and CDR2 are SGDLS and YYNGEE. V lost 3 bases and J lost 6; bases outside the gene matches: 15. The length of the CDR3 is 18 residues. DNA for the CDR3: TGTGCCAGCAGCGCAGGCCCCGGGACAGGGGTGGGTGGTCAGCCCCAGCATTTT. It encodes CASSAGPGTGVGGQPQHF.

V gene TRBV30 combines with J gene TRBJ2-3; D gene unclear. CDR3 length: 13 amino acids. Germline-derived CDR1 and CDR2 are GTSNPN and SVGIG (reference sequence). The V end was cut by 0 bases, the J end by 7 bases, with 11 bases between. The CDR3 sequence: CAWSVLARNTQYF. DNA of the CDR3: TGTGCCTGGAGTGTATTGGCTCGAAATACGCAGTATTTT.

The chain links TRBV10-2 to TRBJ1-1; unclear D gene. Germline values: CDR1 WSHSY, CDR2 SAAADI. The CDR3 is 13 amino acids. Trimming shortened V by 4 bases and J by 8 bases, and 14 bases separated the two germline ends. CDR3 sequence (DNA): TGCGCCAGCAGTGGTTCGGGTAAGGCCGAAGCTTTCTTT. It is translated as CASSGSGKAEAFF.

With respect to this clone: This specimen includes other DNA sequences encoding the same CDR3. V gene TRBV4-3 combines with J gene TRBJ2-6; 7 bases fit TRBD1. This CDR3 comprises 15 residues. Germline values: CDR1 LGHNA, CDR2 YSLEER. Trimming removed 4 bases from V and 2 bases from J; junction bases left unmatched: 2. The CDR3 coding sequence is TGCGCCAGCAGCCCCACAGGGGCTGGGGCCAACGTCCTGACTTTC. Its translation: CASSPTGAGANVLTF.

V usage is TRBV6-1 and J usage is TRBJ1-2; 7 nucleotides match TRBD1. The ends lost 5 bases at V and 3 bases at J; junction bases unmatched: 6. The length of the CDR3 is 14 residues. Germline CDR1 reads MNHNS; CDR2 reads SASEGT. CDR3 loop: CASSFPGGYYGYTF. In DNA form, the CDR3 reads TGTGCCAGCAGTTTTCCAGGGGGGTACTATGGCTACACCTTC.

This rearrangement joins TRBV11-2 to TRBJ2-7; weak D call: TRBD2 (6 bases). V lost 4 bases, J lost 2 bases, and 12 bases lay in between. The germline CDR1 and CDR2 sequences are SGHAT and FQNNGV. The CDR3 contains 14 residues. The CDR3 bases are TGTGCCAGCAGCTGGGGGACTGCGACCTACGAGCAGTACTTC. This encodes CASSWGTATYEQYF.

The chain links TRBV10-3 to TRBJ2-1; tentative D call: TRBD2 (6 bases). Trimming removed 5 bases from V and 8 bases from J, with 16 bases in between. This CDR3 contains 14 residues. Germline CDR1 and CDR2: ENHRY and SYGVKD. The CDR3 DNA reads as TGTGCCATCAGTAGATACGGGAGTGGCGATGAGCAGTTCTTC. Amino acid sequence: CAISRYGSGDEQFF.

The chain has TRBV7-8 and TRBJ2-1; 11 bases align to TRBD2. Germline V gene lookup returns CDR1 SGHVS and CDR2 FQNEAQ. The V and J ends lost 1 base and 4 bases, in that order; junction bases with no gene match: 0. The CDR3 has 15 residues. The CDR3 is CASSLGLAGYNEQFF. Here the CDR3 DNA reads TGTGCCAGCAGCTTAGGACTAGCGGGGTACAATGAGCAGTTCTTC.

This chain joins TRBV2 and TRBJ1-5; a possible D gene is TRBD1 (5 bases). Trimming removed 4 bases at V and 7 bases at J, with 14 bases between. Germline assignment: CDR1 SNHLY and CDR2 FYNNEI. This CDR3 has 14 residues. CDR3 sequence (DNA): TGTGCCAGCAGTGCGGGCAGGGATGGGCAGCCCCAGCATTTT. Protein: CASSAGRDGQPQHF. Looking up the rest from reference TRBV2 and TRBJ1-5 gives the full variable domain: EPEVTQTPSHQVTQMGQEVILRCVPISNHLYFYWYRQILGQKVEFLVSFYNNEISEKSEIFDDQFSVERPDGSNFTLKIRSTKLEDSAMYFCASSAGRDGQPQHFGDGTRLSIL.

V gene TRBV6-6 combines with J gene TRBJ2-1; 13 positions agree with TRBD2. J lost 7 bases, V lost 2 bases, and 2 bases had no gene match. This CDR3 has 15 amino acids. The germline CDR1 and CDR2 sequences are MNHNY and SVGAGI (reference sequence). CDR3 region: CASSYKTSGGNEQFF. DNA of the CDR3: TGTGCCAGCAGTTACAAGACTAGCGGGGGGAATGAGCAGTTCTTC.

The chain employs TRBV18 and TRBJ2-7; 10 bases match TRBD1. Germline V CDR1 and CDR2: KGHSH, LQKENI. This CDR3 is built from 16 residues. J gave up 5 bases and V 6 bases, and 13 bases lay outside the gene matches. CDR3 sequence (DNA): TGTGCCAGCTCCCTGATGATCCGGGACAGGGGCAACGAGCAGTACTTC. It encodes CASSLMIRDRGNEQYF.

The J gene is TRBJ1-2, the V gene TRBV7-3; 11 bases agree with TRBD1. Germline lookup yields CDR1 SGHTA and CDR2 FQGTGA. With V trimmed by 2 bases and J by 4 bases, 0 bases remained unmatched. The CDR3 length is 14 residues. This CDR3 reads CASSLGTGGYGYTF. In DNA form, the CDR3 reads TGTGCCAGCAGCTTAGGGACAGGGGGCTATGGCTACACCTTC.

The V call is TRBV28, the J call TRBJ2-7, with a possible D match to TRBD1 (5 bases). From germline, CDR1 is MDHEN and CDR2 SYDVKM. Between the trimmed V and J ends, which lost 5 bases and 1 base, there was a span of 15 bases. This CDR3 has 15 residues. The CDR3 sequence: CASSLSLQGSYEQYF. The CDR3 region has the DNA TGTGCCAGCAGTCTATCCCTGCAGGGTTCCTACGAGCAGTACTTC.

On this clone: At one end, the junction sequence differs from germline, possibly due to a read error. V and J are TRBV7-9 and TRBJ1-2; 7 bases fit TRBD1. Germline CDR1 is SEHNR and CDR2 is FQNEAQ (reference sequence). CDR3 length equals 15 residues. The CDR3: CASSLAPGQNYGYTF. The CDR3 DNA is TGTGCCAGCAGCCTAGCGCCGGGACAGAACTATGGCTACACCTTC.

This clone appeared a few times. J is TRBJ1-5 and V is TRBV9, with D perhaps TRBD1 (6 bases). The V and J ends lost 3 bases and 0 bases respectively, with 10 bases between them. Germline loops: CDR1 SGDLS, CDR2 YYNGEE. This CDR3 is built from 15 residues. CDR3 protein: CASSAQGASNQPQHF. For the CDR3, the DNA is TGTGCCAGCAGCGCACAGGGAGCTAGCAATCAGCCCCAGCATTTT.

The genes are TRBV29-1 and TRBJ2-3, with D unclear. CDR3 size: 12 residues. V lost 7 bases and J 2 bases, leaving 10 bases between the germline ends. Germline-derived CDR1 and CDR2 are SQVTM and ANQGSEA. The CDR3 DNA reads as TGCAGCGCCACGCGGAACACAGATACGCAGTATTTT. Translating gives CSATRNTDTQYF.

This CDR3 reads CASSVRPTNEKLFF. The CDR3 bases are TGTGCCAGCAGCGTCAGGCCAACTAATGAAAAACTGTTTTTT. The chain couples TRBV9 to TRBJ1-4; D is unclear. CDR3 length equals 14 residues. V lost 2 bases and J lost 0, with 5 bases in between. Looked up from germline, CDR1 is SGDLS and CDR2 is YYNGEE.

The chain uses TRBV7-9 and TRBJ2-7; no definite D call. Germline CDR1 reads SEHNR; CDR2 reads FQNEAQ (reference sequence). Deletions cut 1 base from V and 4 bases from J, with 5 bases between. The CDR3 covers 12 residues. The CDR3 loop is CASSLVKYEQYF. In nucleotides, the CDR3 is TGTGCCAGCAGCTTAGTTAAATACGAGCAGTACTTC. Full variable domain (outside the CDR3, taken from reference TRBV7-9 and TRBJ2-7): DTGVSQNPRHKITKRGQNVTFRCDPISEHNRLYWYRQTLGQGPEFLTYFQNEAQLEKSRLLSDRFSAERPKGSFSTLEIQRTEQGDSAMYLCASSLVKYEQYFGPGTRLTVT.

V is TRBV2 and J is TRBJ2-7, with 10 bases that match TRBD1. The length of the CDR3 is 15 residues. Trimming cost V 6 bases and J 2 bases; bases outside gene matches: 7. Germline V gene lookup returns CDR1 SNHLY and CDR2 FYNNEI. In nucleotides, the CDR3 is TGTGCCAGCAGCGATCAGGGACAGGGGCCCTACGAGCAGTACTTC. Encoded protein: CASSDQGQGPYEQYF.

V usage is TRBV27 and J usage is TRBJ2-7; TRBD2 matches at 7 bases. V was pared by 3 bases and J by 7 bases, with 15 bases of the junction left unmatched. Germline loops: CDR1 MNHEY, CDR2 SMNVEV (reference sequence). The CDR3 contains 16 residues. The CDR3 loop reads CASSFEAGDVFSEQYF. The CDR3, as DNA: TGTGCCAGCAGTTTTGAGGCGGGAGATGTTTTTAGTGAGCAGTACTTC.

The J gene is TRBJ2-3, the V gene TRBV18; maybe TRBD2 (6 bases). The CDR3 is 13 amino acids. Per the germline V gene, CDR1 is KGHSH and CDR2 is LQKENI. V was shortened by 5 bases and J by 9 bases, with 15 bases between the two germline ends. The chain's CDR3 is CASSTTGVGTQYF. The CDR3 nucleotides read TGTGCCAGCTCAACCACGGGGGTCGGAACGCAGTATTTT.

The chain combines TRBV19 with TRBJ2-7; 7 bases map to TRBD1. Germline CDR1 reads LNHDA; CDR2 reads SQIVND (reference sequence). The CDR3 is made up of 12 amino acids. J lost 7 bases, V lost 2 bases, and 2 bases had no gene match. DNA for the CDR3: TGTGCCAGTAGTATATCGGACAGGGAGCAGTACTTC. Its protein product is CASSISDREQYF.

This clone is a singleton in its sample. The CDR3 nucleotides read TGTGCCATCAGTGGACTAGCGGGAACGAACGAGCAGTACTTC. Translated: CAISGLAGTNEQYF. The V and J genes are TRBV10-3 and TRBJ2-7; 11 positions match TRBD2. V lost 4 bases, J lost 5 bases, and 4 bases stayed unmatched. CDR1 is ENHRY, CDR2 SYGVKD, per germline. This CDR3 has 14 residues.

V and J are TRBV30 and TRBJ1-1; 11 positions agree with TRBD1. Germline V gives CDR1 GTSNPN, CDR2 SVGIG (reference sequence). The ends lost 5 bases at V and 5 bases at J; junction bases unmatched: 4. The CDR3 spans 13 residues. The CDR3 DNA follows: TGTGCCTGGGCGGACAGGGGGCGGACTGAAGCTTTCTTT. Translation gives CAWADRGRTEAFF. Using reference TRBV30 and TRBJ1-1 for the parts outside the CDR3, the full variable domain is SQTIHQWPATLVQPVGSPLSLECTVEGTSNPNLYWYRQAAGRGLQLLFYSVGIGQISSEVPQNLSASRPQDRQFILSSKKLLLSDSGFYLCAWADRGRTEAFFGQGTRLTVV.